This T cell receptor (beta chain) originates from a study of identical twins. This CDR3 is 13 amino acids long. V was clipped by 3 bases and J by 3 bases, with 6 bases between them. Per the germline V gene, CDR1 is MNHEY and CDR2 is SVGEGT. This clonotype has ten or more counts. TCRdb re-analysed the 5' RACE reads in MiXCR, keeping a single row per CDR3 protein. Here the sample spans roughly 290,000 distinct CDR3 sequences, approximately 8% being singletons. These same data were also listed under a study on yellow fever vaccine responses in identical twins.

This receptor was taken from a woman aged 18-29 years in good health. What was sequenced was memory (CD45RO+) T cells sorted from blood. The chain uses TRBV6-2 or TRBV6-3 and TRBJ2-1, with D tentatively TRBD2 (5 bases). CDR3: CASSYTSYNEQFF. The CDR3, as DNA: TGTGCCAGCAGTTATACTAGCTACAATGAGCAGTTCTTC.